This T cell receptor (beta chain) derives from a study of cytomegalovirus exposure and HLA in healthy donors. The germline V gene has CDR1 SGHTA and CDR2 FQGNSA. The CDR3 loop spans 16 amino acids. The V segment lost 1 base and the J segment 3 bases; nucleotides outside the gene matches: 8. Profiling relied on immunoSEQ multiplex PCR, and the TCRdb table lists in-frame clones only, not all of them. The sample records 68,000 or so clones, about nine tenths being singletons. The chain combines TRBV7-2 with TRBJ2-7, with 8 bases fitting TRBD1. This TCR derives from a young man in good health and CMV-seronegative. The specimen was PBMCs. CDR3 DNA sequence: TGTGCCAGCAGCTTAGGGGGTTTAGGACAGGGCTACGAGCAGTACTTC. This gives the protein CASSLGGLGQGYEQYF.